These 10 T cell receptor beta chains originate from one sample sequenced in a study of CD8+ T cells in alopecia areata. Sequencing used cDNA as its template, made by extracting RNA and reverse transcribing it. Assay used: immunoSEQ multiplex PCR; TCRdb lists only in-frame clones, some missing. The profile shows more than 200,000 clones, roughly 44% of them singletons. Described treatment: oral pan-JAK inhibitor, 5-10 mg twice daily. The starting material was CD4+ T cells sorted from blood, obtained at approximately week 36, from a patient treated with tofacitinib. These receptors all come from a human donor with alopecia areata.

The CDR3 sequence is CASSKPPSYEQYF. DNA of the CDR3: TGCGCCAGCAGCAAACCTCCCTCCTACGAGCAGTACTTC. The chain has TRBV4-1 and TRBJ2-7; D not certain. V was cut by 5 bases and J by 0 bases, with 8 bases left in between. The CDR3 has 13 residues. Germline lookup yields CDR1 MGHRA and CDR2 YSYEKL.

The rearrangement uses TRBV30 and TRBJ1-1, with TRBD1 matching over 10 bases. The CDR3 runs 13 residues. CDR1 and CDR2 from the germline V gene are GTSNPN and SVGIG (reference sequence). J gave up 5 bases and V 3 bases, and 3 bases lay outside the gene matches. CDR3 DNA sequence: TGTGCCTGGAGGGACAGGGGGTTTACTGAAGCTTTCTTT. It encodes CAWRDRGFTEAFF. Based on the CDR3 plus reference TRBV30 and TRBJ1-1, the full variable domain is SQTIHQWPATLVQPVGSPLSLECTVEGTSNPNLYWYRQAAGRGLQLLFYSVGIGQISSEVPQNLSASRPQDRQFILSSKKLLLSDSGFYLCAWRDRGFTEAFFGQGTRLTVV.

The chain couples TRBV6-5 to TRBJ1-4, with a weak D call TRBD1 (6 bases). Trimming removed 7 bases from V and 0 bases from J, with 12 bases in between. The CDR3 contains 15 residues. Germline V gene sequence: CDR1 MNHEY, CDR2 SVGAGI. The CDR3 DNA reads as TGTGCCAGCAAGGGGGGAACTTCAACTAATGAAAAACTGTTTTTT. Its translation is CASKGGTSTNEKLFF.

The genes are TRBV14 and TRBJ1-1; TRBD1 is a possible D gene (6 bases). The V and J ends lost 2 bases and 4 bases respectively, with 8 bases between them. The CDR3 runs 13 residues. Per the germline V gene, CDR1 is SGHDN and CDR2 is FVKESK. As DNA, the CDR3 is TGTGCCAGCAGCCAAACAGGGCCCACTGAAGCTTTCTTT. This gives the protein CASSQTGPTEAFF.

This clone was counted a few times. V is TRBV6-5 and J is TRBJ2-7, with 10 nucleotides matching TRBD2. Germline CDR1 MNHEY, CDR2 SVGAGI. V lost 0 bases and J lost 2; bases outside the gene matches: 4. The length of the CDR3 is 16 residues. The CDR3 nucleotides read TGTGCCAGCAGTTACTCTTCTAGCGGGGGAACCTACGAGCAGTACTTC. Translating it yields CASSYSSSGGTYEQYF.

This clone was counted only a few times. The V and J genes are TRBV4-3 and TRBJ2-1, with 8 positions matching TRBD2. V shed 3 bases, J shed 6 bases, and the junction held 7 bases outside the gene matches. This CDR3 region has 15 residues. Germline V CDR1 and CDR2: LGHNA, YSLEER. CDR3 nucleotides: TGCGCCAGCAGCCAGCAACTAGCGGCACCCAATGAGCAGTTCTTC. Its translation is CASSQQLAAPNEQFF.

The V call is TRBV6-6, the J call TRBJ2-2, with a weak D call TRBD1 (6 bases). The V gene lost 9 bases and the J gene lost 3 bases, with 14 bases spanning the gap. The CDR3 runs to 14 residues. Germline V gene sequence: CDR1 MNHNY, CDR2 SVGAGI (reference sequence). The chain's CDR3 is CASVRGKDTGELFF. The CDR3 DNA reads TGTGCCAGTGTCAGGGGCAAGGACACCGGGGAGCTGTTTTTT.

The chain carries TRBV29-1 and TRBJ2-3; D unresolved. The germline V and J ends were trimmed by 8 bases and 5 bases, with 11 bases remaining between them. The CDR3 sequence is 11 residues long. CDR1 and CDR2 from the germline V gene are SQVTM and ANQGSEA. CDR3 nucleotides: TGCAGCTTCTCTTTCCTAGATACGCAGTATTTT. Amino acids: CSFSFLDTQYF.

Points on this clone: The same CDR3 also results from other DNA sequences found in this sample. The rearrangement links TRBV7-9 to TRBJ2-1; 9 positions match TRBD2. V lost 5 bases and J lost 8; bases outside the gene matches: 1. There are 12 residues in the CDR3. The germline CDR1 and CDR2 sequences are SEHNR and FQNEAQ (reference sequence). CDR3 nucleotide sequence: TGTGCCAGCAGCAGACTAGCGGATGAGCAGTTCTTC. Amino acid sequence: CASSRLADEQFF.

The rearrangement links TRBV27 to TRBJ1-1; 7 nucleotides agree with TRBD1. The CDR3 totals 16 residues. Germline V gene data show CDR1 as MNHEY and CDR2 as SMNVEV (reference sequence). The ends lost 7 bases at V and 0 bases at J; junction bases unmatched: 11. CDR3 DNA: TGTGCCAGCACCCACTCCAAAACAGGGGTGAACACTGAAGCTTTCTTT. Amino acid sequence: CASTHSKTGVNTEAFF.